The 27 T cell receptor beta chains below come from one sample, sequenced in a study of glioma-infiltrating T cells after dendritic cell vaccination. Regarding time point: after dendritic cell vaccination, including at tumor progression/relapse. Repertoires were generated with immunoSEQ multiplex PCR, while TCRdb's copy carries only in-frame clones and drops some. The table lists tens of thousands of clones, roughly 80% of them singletons. Sequenced material: blood, taken after dendritic cell vaccination. The receptors come from a human donor with glioblastoma.

This chain uses TRBV6-6 with TRBJ2-3, with a weak D call TRBD2 (6 bases). V lost 5 bases to trimming and J lost 5 bases, with 17 bases between them. The CDR3 runs 15 residues. The V gene's germline CDR1 is MNHNY and CDR2 SVGAGI (reference sequence). The CDR3 sequence is CASSTPRGDEDTQYF. The CDR3 DNA sequence: TGTGCCAGCAGTACCCCCCGCGGGGATGAAGATACGCAGTATTTT.

This clone was counted a single time. The chain is built from TRBV5-1 and TRBJ1-1; 10 nucleotides agree with TRBD1. Germline CDR1 and CDR2: SGHRS and YFSETQ. Trimming cost V 3 bases and J 4 bases; bases outside gene matches: 9. There are 16 residues in the CDR3. The CDR3 coding sequence is TGCGCCAGCAGCTCCGGGGACAGGGGATGGGGCACTGAAGCTTTCTTT. Its protein is CASSSGDRGWGTEAFF.

The table lists this clone with a count of one. The chain combines TRBV4-3 with TRBJ1-4; 10 bases match TRBD1. Germline loops: CDR1 LGHNA, CDR2 YSLEER. Losses at the gene ends were 4 bases for V and 8 bases for J; bases not matched to a gene: 10. The CDR3 is 16 amino acids. The CDR3 sequence: CASSLSGGQGLEKLFF. The CDR3 DNA reads TGCGCCAGCAGCCTTTCCGGGGGACAGGGGTTGGAAAAACTGTTTTTT.

The rearrangement joins TRBV7-9 to TRBJ1-1, with D perhaps matching TRBD1 (5 bases). This CDR3 has 17 amino acids. Germline assignment: CDR1 SEHNR and CDR2 FQNEAQ (reference sequence). With 2 bases removed from V and 0 bases from J, the gap between germline ends came to 16 bases. CDR3 sequence reads: CASSLSGTWDLNTEAFF. The CDR3 coding sequence is TGTGCCAGCAGCTTAAGTGGGACCTGGGACTTGAACACTGAAGCTTTCTTT.

The chain links TRBV19 to TRBJ2-5, with 7 positions matching TRBD1. This CDR3 has 16 residues. The germline V gene encodes CDR1 LNHDA and CDR2 SQIVND (reference sequence). Losses at the gene ends were 6 bases for V and 0 bases for J; bases not matched to a gene: 10. The CDR3 is CASSLQGQSYQETQYF. The CDR3 DNA reads TGTGCCAGTAGCCTCCAGGGACAGTCTTACCAAGAGACCCAGTACTTC.

The gene calls are TRBV5-1 and TRBJ2-3, with TRBD2 matching 12 bases. The germline CDR1 and CDR2 sequences are SGHRS and YFSETQ. CDR3 length: 16 amino acids. After removal of 1 base from V and 6 bases from J, the junction contained 6 bases not matched to a gene. CDR3 nucleotide sequence: TGCGCCAGCAGCTTGCGACTAGCGGGGGCTACGGATACGCAGTATTTT. It translates to CASSLRLAGATDTQYF.

This clone has just one count. The J gene is TRBJ2-7, the V gene TRBV7-6; tentative D call: TRBD2 (5 bases). V lost 5 bases and J lost 6, with 20 bases in between. The CDR3 is 15 residues long. The germline CDR1 and CDR2 sequences are SGHVS and FNYEAQ. The CDR3 here is CASSNTRSTLSEQYF. The CDR3 region has the DNA TGTGCCAGCAGCAACACTAGATCTACCCTTTCCGAGCAGTACTTC.

This chain joins TRBV6-6 and TRBJ1-1; D might be TRBD1 (6 bases). Germline V gene sequence: CDR1 MNHNY, CDR2 SVGAGI (reference sequence). This CDR3 has 14 residues. Trimming took 2 bases from V and 4 from J, leaving 11 bases between them. The CDR3 sequence is CASSYRGEGTEAFF. Written as DNA, the CDR3 is TGTGCCAGCAGTTACAGGGGGGAGGGCACTGAAGCTTTCTTT.

The chain combines TRBV9 with TRBJ2-7; D ambiguous. The CDR3 consists of 15 residues. Per the germline V gene, CDR1 is SGDLS and CDR2 is YYNGEE. Trimming left V 0 bases short and J 5 bases short, with 15 bases between. The CDR3, as DNA: TGTGCCAGCAGCGTAGCTCTCGTGCCCCAGGACGAGCAGTACTTC. This encodes CASSVALVPQDEQYF.

J is TRBJ2-7 and V is TRBV7-3; the D gene is possibly TRBD1 (5 bases). Germline V lookup: CDR1 SGHTA, CDR2 FQGTGA. The CDR3 consists of 15 residues. V dropped 0 bases and J dropped 4 bases, with 13 bases sitting between them. The CDR3 here is CASSLTTAYPYEQYF. DNA of the CDR3: TGTGCCAGCAGCTTAACGACAGCCTACCCATACGAGCAGTACTTC.

This clone was counted between two and nine times. The gene calls are TRBV18 and TRBJ1-4; D remains unclear. CDR1 and CDR2 from the germline V gene are KGHSH and LQKENI. Trimming removed 3 bases from V and 0 bases from J, with 8 bases in between. This CDR3 spans 15 amino acids. DNA of the CDR3: TGTGCCAGCTCACCTCCTCTAGCAACTAATGAAAAACTGTTTTTT. Its translation: CASSPPLATNEKLFF.

V gene TRBV9 combines with J gene TRBJ1-2, with a tentative D call TRBD1 (5 bases). Between the trimmed V and J ends, which lost 2 bases and 8 bases, there was a span of 13 bases. The V gene's germline CDR1 is SGDLS and CDR2 YYNGEE. The CDR3 loop spans 13 amino acids. The CDR3 nucleotides read TGTGCCAGCAGCGTCCCTAAAAGGGGCGGCTACACCTTC. It is translated as CASSVPKRGGYTF.

A remark on this clone: This likely comes from a read error, as the CDR3 has no conserved phenylalanine or tryptophan at its end. It is unclear where the CDR3 begins or ends on the DNA, so no DNA is shown, and the CDR3 is as TCRdb lists it. This chain links TRBV7-2 with TRBJ1-1; the listed D gene, TRBD1, was not tested against the DNA. CDR1 and CDR2 from the germline V gene are SGHTA and FQGNSA. The CDR3 is 13 amino acids long, termini counted. The CDR3 protein is CASSTRQKGLTFS.

The chain joins TRBV6-1 to TRBJ2-3; 12 bases are shared with TRBD2. Looked up from germline, CDR1 is MNHNS and CDR2 is SASEGT. V lost 0 bases to trimming and J lost 2 bases; unmatched junction nucleotides: 9. This CDR3 region has 19 residues. The CDR3 nucleotides read TGTGCCAGCAGTGAAGCGCTTCTTACTAGCGGGGGGTTCACAGATACGCAGTATTTT. It yields the protein CASSEALLTSGGFTDTQYF.

The chain employs TRBV4-2 and TRBJ1-4, with unresolved D. There are 15 residues in the CDR3. The V and J ends lost 0 bases and 4 bases respectively, with 9 bases between them. The germline gives CDR1 LGHNA, CDR2 YNFKEQ. The DNA for the CDR3 is TGTGCCAGCAGCCAAGATCGAAAGCATAATGAAAAACTGTTTTTT. Protein product: CASSQDRKHNEKLFF.

The chain is built from TRBV7-6 and TRBJ1-1; a weak D match, TRBD1 (6 bases). The CDR3 contains 14 residues. Trimming left V 1 base short and J 7 bases short, with 13 bases between. From germline, CDR1 is SGHVS and CDR2 FNYEAQ. CDR3 DNA: TGTGCCAGCAGCTTAGGGATAGGGACAAATGAAGCTTTCTTT. The encoded protein is CASSLGIGTNEAFF.

This chain joins TRBV6-1 and TRBJ2-1; no reliable D call. Trimming removed 2 bases at V and 6 bases at J, with 11 bases between. CDR3 length: 14 residues. Looked up from germline, CDR1 is MNHNS and CDR2 is SASEGT. CDR3 sequence: CASSESGRINEQFF. CDR3 DNA sequence: TGTGCCAGCAGTGAATCTGGCAGGATCAATGAGCAGTTCTTC.

The table lists this clone with a count of one. This chain joins TRBV5-1 and TRBJ2-7; D may be TRBD1 (6 bases). V shed 4 bases and J shed 3 bases, with 20 bases lying between them. In germline, CDR1 is SGHRS, CDR2 YFSETQ. The CDR3 is 16 amino acids. The CDR3 protein is CASSPHVRTVNYEQYF. The CDR3 nucleotides read TGCGCCAGCAGCCCGCATGTGAGGACAGTAAACTACGAGCAGTACTTC. The full variable domain, completed using reference TRBV5-1 and TRBJ2-7, is KAGVTQTPRYLIKTRGQQVTLSCSPISGHRSVSWYQQTPGQGLQFLFEYFSETQRNKGNFPGRFSGRQFSNSRSEMNVSTLELGDSALYLCASSPHVRTVNYEQYFGPGTRLTVT.

CDR3 coding DNA: TGTGCCAGCAGTGAGGGCCGGGGGGGGAACACCGGGGAGCTGTTTTTT. Encoded protein: CASSEGRGGNTGELFF. V usage is TRBV6-1 and J usage is TRBJ2-2; 8 bases agree with TRBD2. CDR3 size: 16 residues. Trimming at V came to 3 bases and at J to 1 base, leaving 4 bases not matched to a gene. Germline V gene lookup returns CDR1 MNHNS and CDR2 SASEGT.

V and J are TRBV6-1 and TRBJ1-6; no clear D. Germline V gene sequence: CDR1 MNHNS, CDR2 SASEGT. Trimming cost V 8 bases and J 4 bases, with 12 bases left between them. The CDR3 spans 14 residues. This chain's CDR3 is CASATRGYNSPLHF. CDR3 nucleotide sequence: TGTGCCAGCGCGACCCGGGGTTATAATTCACCCCTCCACTTT.

This rearrangement joins TRBV5-4 to TRBJ1-1, with TRBD1 matching over 9 bases. With V trimmed by 7 bases and J by 0 bases, 10 bases remained unmatched. The CDR3 totals 16 residues. Germline CDR1 reads SGHNT; CDR2 reads YYREEE (reference sequence). The CDR3 nucleotides are TGTGCCAGCCTCGACAGGGGGGGGAGGGTGAACACTGAAGCTTTCTTT. Its translation is CASLDRGGRVNTEAFF.

The chain couples TRBV2 to TRBJ1-5; D is ambiguous. This CDR3 region has 14 residues. The ends were cut back, 6 bases at V and 5 bases at J, with 14 bases in the middle. CDR1 SNHLY and CDR2 FYNNEI come from the germline V gene. The DNA of the CDR3 is TGTGCCAGCAGCGTCTCGGTGAGTTATCAGCCCCAGCATTTT. Translating gives CASSVSVSYQPQHF.

This chain links TRBV7-8 with TRBJ1-6; D is undetermined. The CDR3 is 15 amino acids. V was shortened by 5 bases and J by 6 bases, with 14 bases between the two germline ends. CDR1 and CDR2 from the germline V gene are SGHVS and FQNEAQ. The CDR3 nucleotides are TGTGCCAGCAGCCTTCTCGGAGGATCTAATTCACCCCTCCACTTT. Its protein is CASSLLGGSNSPLHF. The full variable domain, completed using reference TRBV7-8 and TRBJ1-6, is GAGVSQSPRYKVAKRGQDVALRCDPISGHVSLFWYQQALGQGPEFLTYFQNEAQLDKSGLPSDRFFAERPEGSVSTLKIQRTQQEDSAVYLCASSLLGGSNSPLHFGNGTRLTVT.

This clone was found a few times. This chain joins TRBV11-2 and TRBJ2-7, with 7 bases lining up with TRBD2. The CDR3 length is 12 residues. V trimming: 5 bases; J trimming: 4 bases; junction bases outside the gene matches: 2. Looked up from germline, CDR1 is SGHAT and CDR2 is FQNNGV. CDR3 nucleotide sequence: TGTGCCAGCAGCCCCGGGGGGTACGAGCAGTACTTC. This sequence encodes CASSPGGYEQYF.

This clone was recorded only once. V is TRBV7-2 and J is TRBJ2-3; 14 positions match TRBD2. CDR1 and CDR2 from the germline V gene are SGHTA and FQGNSA. The CDR3 consists of 19 residues. The J segment lost 4 bases and the V segment lost 3 bases, leaving 12 bases of the junction unmatched. Here the CDR3 DNA reads TGTGCCAGCAGCTTCCATCCGGGACTAGCGGGGGCCCAGGCAGATACGCAGTATTTT. Translating it yields CASSFHPGLAGAQADTQYF.

This rearrangement joins TRBV5-6 to TRBJ2-7; weak D call: TRBD2 (5 bases). Germline V gives CDR1 SGHDT, CDR2 YYEEEE. Trimming took off 6 bases at V and 3 bases at J, with 13 bases between the two ends. The CDR3 spans 13 residues. Here the CDR3 reads CASTTRRNYEQYF. The DNA of the CDR3 is TGTGCCAGCACTACTAGACGGAACTACGAGCAGTACTTC.

The genes are TRBV5-4 and TRBJ2-5; 10 bases are shared with TRBD2. The germline gives CDR1 SGHNT, CDR2 YYREEE (reference sequence). The CDR3 covers 16 residues. J lost 1 base, V lost 4 bases, and 7 bases had no gene match. CDR3: CASSPELAGVQETQYF. CDR3 nucleotide sequence: TGTGCCAGCAGCCCGGAGCTAGCGGGGGTCCAAGAGACCCAGTACTTC.